These 21 T cell receptor beta chains came from one sample sequenced in a study of regulatory T cells in long-lasting Graves disease. Researchers made TCR beta libraries by using iRepertoire HTBI primers and running Arm-PCR on CDR3 regions. One entry per CDR3 protein results from TCRdb running MiXCR on the multiplex PCR reads. Here the sample spans fewer than 650,000 distinct CDR3 sequences, less than 20% being singletons. Time point here: newly diagnosed GD, antithyroid drugs for less than 3 months. Construction of the TCR library relied on RNA isolated from PBMCs. The same sample was also used in a study of T cells in Graves' hyperthyroidism and ophthalmopathy.

This sample comprised peripheral blood mononuclear cells (PBMCs), obtained at new diagnosis, from a patient treated with antithyroid drugs. Source of these receptors: a young woman with Graves disease.

The chain joins TRBV7-9 to TRBJ2-1, with TRBD2 matching 8 bases. Germline V gives CDR1 SEHNR, CDR2 FQNEAQ (reference sequence). The CDR3 totals 13 residues. The junction had 6 bases not matched to a gene; V was cut back by 0 bases and J by 14 bases. The CDR3 is CASSLAGRAGEFF. The CDR3, as DNA: TGTGCCAGCAGCTTAGCAGGCCGAGCGGGAGAGTTCTTC. The whole variable domain, filled in from reference TRBV7-9 and TRBJ2-1, reads DTGVSQNPRHKITKRGQNVTFRCDPISEHNRLYWYRQTLGQGPEFLTYFQNEAQLEKSRLLSDRFSAERPKGSFSTLEIQRTEQGDSAMYLCASSLAGRAGEFFGPGTRLTVL.

In its sample, this clonotype was seen many times. This chain connects TRBV11-2 to TRBJ2-1; D is unresolved. Trimming shortened V by 4 bases and J by 8 bases, and 6 bases separated the two germline ends. This CDR3 is 11 amino acids long. The germline V gene has CDR1 SGHAT and CDR2 FQNNGV. The CDR3 spells CASSSVHEQFF. In nucleotides, the CDR3 is TGTGCCAGCAGCTCTGTCCATGAGCAGTTCTTC.

V usage is TRBV20-1 and J usage is TRBJ1-2; D perhaps matches TRBD1 (5 bases). The V gene's germline CDR1 is DFQATT and CDR2 SNEGSKA (reference sequence). CDR3 length: 13 amino acids. The V end was cut by 6 bases, the J end by 8 bases, with 19 bases between. The CDR3 loop is CSARREVGEGYTF. The CDR3 DNA sequence: TGCAGTGCAAGAAGGGAAGTGGGGGAAGGCTACACCTTC.

In DNA, the CDR3 is TGTGCCAGCAGCTTAGCCATCGAATCCGCCCAGTACTTC. This gives the protein CASSLAIESAQYF. This chain uses TRBV7-2 with TRBJ2-4; D is ambiguous. Germline V gene lookup returns CDR1 SGHTA and CDR2 FQGNSA. Deletions cut 0 bases from V and 13 bases from J, with 13 bases between. The CDR3 runs 13 residues.

At least ten counts were recorded for this clonotype. Written as DNA, the CDR3 is TGTGCCAGCAGTTCACGGACTAGCGGGGGTGAGCAGTTCTTC. This gives the protein CASSSRTSGGEQFF. This chain uses TRBV27 with TRBJ2-1; TRBD2 aligns across 13 bases. The germline V gene encodes CDR1 MNHEY and CDR2 SMNVEV (reference sequence). V shed 4 bases and J 9 bases; nucleotides not matched to a gene: 3. The CDR3 length is 14 residues.

The chain uses TRBV5-1 and TRBJ1-1; D remains ambiguous. V was cut by 3 bases and J by 0 bases, with 12 bases left in between. CDR1 is SGHRS, CDR2 YFSETQ, per germline. This CDR3 region has 15 residues. CDR3 sequence (DNA): TGCGCCAGCAGCTCCCGTTCTACAATGAACACTGAAGCTTTCTTT. Its protein is CASSSRSTMNTEAFF.

This clonotype was seen a few times. CDR3 nucleotide sequence: TGTGCCAGTAGTACCCCCGGGACAGGTATTTACGGCTACACCTTC. Protein product: CASSTPGTGIYGYTF. V gene TRBV19 combines with J gene TRBJ1-2, with 8 bases identical to TRBD1. The CDR3 runs 15 residues. Trimming took 4 bases from V and 8 from J; bases not matched to a gene: 12. Germline lookup yields CDR1 LNHDA and CDR2 SQIVND (reference sequence).

This clonotype has only a few counts. The J gene is TRBJ2-1, the V gene TRBV15, with a possible D match to TRBD2 (6 bases). This CDR3 has 21 residues. V lost 0 bases to trimming and J lost 2 bases, with 26 bases between them. CDR1 is LNHNV and CDR2 is YYDKDF in the germline V gene (reference sequence). For the CDR3, the DNA is TGTGCCACCAGCAGAGATCGTCCCCCAACTAAATGGCGGGACGCCTACAATGAGCAGTTCTTC. This sequence encodes CATSRDRPPTKWRDAYNEQFF.

Many counts were recorded for this clonotype. The chain couples TRBV20-1 to TRBJ1-1; D is uncertain. The germline gives CDR1 DFQATT, CDR2 SNEGSKA (reference sequence). The CDR3 is made up of 13 amino acids. V was pared by 3 bases and J by 5 bases, with 13 bases between. In DNA form, the CDR3 reads TGCAGTGCTAGGGACTCTCGGAGGACTGAAGCTTTCTTT. As protein: CSARDSRRTEAFF.

This clonotype was recorded at least ten times. The chain employs TRBV30 and TRBJ1-2, with D hard to call. The CDR3 has 16 residues. The ends were cut back, 3 bases at V and 4 bases at J, with 21 bases in the middle. CDR1 GTSNPN and CDR2 SVGIG come from the germline V gene (reference sequence). This CDR3 is CAWRTRSPIASYGYTF. The CDR3 DNA is TGTGCCTGGAGGACGAGATCTCCGATAGCGAGCTATGGCTACACCTTC.

This clonotype was seen many times. CDR3 DNA sequence: TGTGCCAGCAGTGAAGACAGGGACATTCAGTACTTC. It encodes CASSEDRDIQYF. The rearrangement links TRBV2 to TRBJ2-4; TRBD1 might be the D (6 bases). Trimming shortened V by 1 base and J by 8 bases, and 6 bases separated the two germline ends. In germline, CDR1 is SNHLY, CDR2 FYNNEI. CDR3 size: 12 residues.

The chain links TRBV5-6 to TRBJ1-1; tentative D call: TRBD1 (5 bases). The germline gives CDR1 SGHDT, CDR2 YYEEEE. CDR3 length equals 16 residues. V lost 0 bases and J lost 1, with 13 bases in between. The CDR3 region has the DNA TGTGCCAGCAGCTTGGTCCGGGACCCCGGGAACACTGAAGCTTTCTTT. This encodes CASSLVRDPGNTEAFF. Drawing the rest from reference TRBV5-6 and TRBJ1-1, the complete variable domain is DAGVTQSPTHLIKTRGQQVTLRCSPKSGHDTVSWYQQALGQGPQFIFQYYEEEERQRGNFPDRFSGHQFPNYSSELNVNALLLGDSALYLCASSLVRDPGNTEAFFGQGTRLTVV.

A few counts support this clonotype. V is TRBV10-3 and J is TRBJ2-3; 10 bases map to TRBD2. The CDR3 covers 14 residues. Germline lookup yields CDR1 ENHRY and CDR2 SYGVKD. V shed 8 bases, J shed 1 base, and the junction held 3 bases outside the gene matches. CDR3 bases: TGTGCCATCGCAGGACTAGCGGGCACAGATACGCAGTATTTT. Protein: CAIAGLAGTDTQYF.

This clonotype was seen at least ten times. This chain joins TRBV11-2 and TRBJ1-1; D is possibly TRBD1 (5 bases). The germline V and J ends were trimmed by 6 bases and 1 base, with 12 bases remaining between them. The CDR3 has 14 amino acids. Germline-derived CDR1 and CDR2 are SGHAT and FQNNGV. The CDR3 DNA reads as TGTGCCAGCAGTTTTGGGGGGGGGAACACTGAAGCTTTCTTT. Translation: CASSFGGGNTEAFF.

The chain recombines TRBV25-1 with TRBJ1-6; the match to TRBD1 covers 10 bases. CDR1 MGHDK and CDR2 SYGVNS come from the germline V gene. The CDR3 spans 17 residues. Trimming removed 3 bases from V and 10 bases from J; junction bases left unmatched: 12. In DNA form, the CDR3 reads TGTGCCAGCAGTGAGACAGGGGGCATCTACCGACCCTCACCCCTCCACTTT. Amino acids: CASSETGGIYRPSPLHF.

In its sample, this clonotype was seen many times. The V call is TRBV3-1, the J call TRBJ1-1; TRBD1 matches 7 bases. The CDR3 consists of 13 residues. The V and J ends lost 3 bases and 10 bases, in that order; junction bases with no gene match: 8. Germline values: CDR1 LGHDT, CDR2 YNNKEL (reference sequence). The CDR3, as DNA: TGTGCCAGCAGCCATGGAGGCGGGGACAGAGCTTTCTTT. Protein sequence: CASSHGGGDRAFF.

A few counts support this clonotype. The chain recombines TRBV27 with TRBJ2-1, with no clear D. Germline lookup yields CDR1 MNHEY and CDR2 SMNVEV (reference sequence). The CDR3 consists of 14 residues. Trimming stripped 4 bases from V and 5 bases from J, with 12 bases between. Here the CDR3 reads CASSSVAVHNEQFF. The CDR3 nucleotides are TGTGCCAGCAGTTCAGTGGCGGTCCACAATGAGCAGTTCTTC.

This clonotype has just a few counts. The chain couples TRBV28 to TRBJ2-2; perhaps TRBD2 as D (5 bases). V lost 11 bases and J lost 4, with 17 bases in between. The CDR3 totals 14 residues. Per germline, CDR1 MDHEN and CDR2 SYDVKM. Here the CDR3 reads CAGFLWESTGELFF. The CDR3 DNA follows: TGTGCCGGTTTTTTGTGGGAGAGCACCGGGGAGCTGTTTTTT.

This clonotype has more than one count but fewer than ten. The chain is built from TRBV3-1 and TRBJ1-2, with D unresolved. CDR3 length: 15 amino acids. V gave up 2 bases and J gave up 8 bases, with 18 bases separating them. Germline values: CDR1 LGHDT, CDR2 YNNKEL (reference sequence). As DNA, the CDR3 is TGTGCCAGCAGCCAAAGCTCCAAGACTTCTTGGGGCTACACCTTC. Translating gives CASSQSSKTSWGYTF.

The rearrangement links TRBV24-1 to TRBJ2-1; TRBD1 matches 7 bases. With V trimmed by 3 bases and J by 2 bases, 6 bases remained unmatched. CDR1 KGHDR and CDR2 SFDVKD come from the germline V gene. The CDR3 totals 16 residues. The CDR3 reads CATSDPTGTAYNEQFF. CDR3 nucleotide sequence: TGTGCCACCAGTGATCCAACCGGGACAGCCTACAATGAGCAGTTCTTC.

This clonotype was recorded a few times. V usage is TRBV18 and J usage is TRBJ2-5; tentative D call: TRBD2 (6 bases). V gave up 2 bases and J gave up 2 bases, with 15 bases separating them. This CDR3 spans 16 amino acids. CDR1 is KGHSH, CDR2 LQKENI, per germline. The CDR3 bases are TGTGCCAGCTCACCAACCCCTAGCGCCCTACAAGAGACCCAGTACTTC. This sequence encodes CASSPTPSALQETQYF.